This TCR beta chain is drawn from a study of T-cell memory formation after mild COVID-19. Study at large: TCR clustering was largely donor specific.

Using constant-segment primers, 5'RACE produced TCR alpha and TCR beta cDNA libraries carrying sample barcodes and UMIs. TCRdb called the 5' RACE reads again in MiXCR, with one record for every CDR3 protein. The table includes roughly 35,000 distinct CDR3 sequences, around a fifth detected once. Points on this clonotype: The antigen remains unidentified. A much bigger clone sits one base away, suggesting this may be a read error.

Study-wide results and caveats: Some SARS-CoV-2-responding clones were already detected in memory before infection.

Sequencing was done on a sample of PBMCs or a T cell subset sorted from them (not recorded which). This receptor was taken from an adult who had mild COVID-19 (a few samples of this study predate the infection). Cell type and time point are not known.

The CDR3 DNA sequence: TGTCCCAGCAGCCGACTAGACCAAGAGACCCAGTACTTC. It encodes CPSSRLDQETQYF. V gene TRBV6-5 combines with J gene TRBJ2-5; D is perhaps TRBD2 (6 bases). This CDR3 region has 13 residues. The germline CDR1 and CDR2 sequences are MNHEY and SVGAGI.